This is a list of T cell receptor beta chains from one sample in a study of CD8+CD57+ T cells in acquired aplastic anemia. TCRdb independently ran MiXCR on the reads; one entry per CDR3 protein. The repertoire has approximately 470,000 distinct CDR3 sequences, less than 35% of them found once; the top ten carry less than 1%. The sample was sorted CD4+, CD8+, or CD8+CD57+ T cells (not recorded which) from PBMCs. The receptors come from a human donor with aplastic anemia. CDR3s include the opening cysteine and the closing phenylalanine or tryptophan. D genes are given only for firm matches. Clone size, where shown, is once, few, many, or a class for clones that have expanded.

>TRBV25-1|.|many|TRBJ1-6
CASSEYNRVSPLHF
TGTGCCAGCAGTGAATATAACCGGGTTTCACCCCTCCACTTT
>TRBV10-3|.|few|TRBJ2-7
CASRRRGSEQYF
TGTGCCAGCAGACGCAGGGGTAGCGAGCAGTACTTC
>TRBV11-3|.|few|TRBJ2-5
CASSWRDSQETQYF
TGTGCCAGCAGCTGGCGGGACAGCCAAGAGACCCAGTACTTC
>TRBV2|.|few|TRBJ2-2
CASSEEGGNTGELFF
TGTGCCAGCAGTGAAGAGGGGGGGAACACCGGGGAGCTGTTTTTT
>TRBV2|.|many|TRBJ1-1
CASRLLVVEAFF
TGTGCCAGCAGACTATTGGTGGTTGAAGCTTTCTTT
>TRBV11-1|.|.|TRBJ1-5
CASSLRTGPYSNQPQHF
TGTGCCAGCAGCCTAAGGACGGGACCTTATAGCAATCAGCCCCAGCATTTT
>TRBV7-6|TRBD2|.|TRBJ2-5
CASSTGLAGAETQYF
TGTGCCAGCAGCACGGGACTAGCGGGGGCAGAGACCCAGTACTTC
>TRBV19|TRBD1|.|TRBJ1-2
CASSGLDREDFGYTF
TGTGCCAGTAGTGGACTTGACAGGGAGGATTTCGGCTACACCTTC
>TRBV12-3/TRBV12-4|.|many|TRBJ1-2
CASSPRGYGYTF
TGTGCCAGCAGTCCGCGGGGCTATGGCTACACCTTC
>TRBV20-1|.|few|TRBJ2-3
CSAPSILGTDTQYF
TGCAGTGCTCCCTCTATCCTAGGAACAGATACGCAGTATTTT
>TRBV7-2|.|many|TRBJ1-6
CASVRDLNSPLHF
TGTGCCAGCGTCAGGGACCTTAATTCACCCCTCCACTTT
>TRBV4-1|.|few|TRBJ2-2
CASSQPDFTGELFF
TGCGCCAGCAGCCAGCCAGACTTCACCGGGGAGCTGTTTTTT
>TRBV7-3|.|.|TRBJ2-2
CASSFSWETGELFF
TGTGCCAGCAGCTTTTCATGGGAAACCGGGGAGCTGTTTTTT
>TRBV7-8|.|.|TRBJ1-1
CASSEGVWNTEAFF
TGTGCCAGCAGCGAGGGGGTATGGAACACTGAAGCTTTCTTT
>TRBV2|TRBD1|few|TRBJ1-5
CASSSLGTGAQPQHF
TGTGCCAGCAGCTCATTGGGGACAGGGGCTCAGCCCCAGCATTTT
>TRBV4-1|.|few|TRBJ2-2
CASSLRGGELFF
TGCGCCAGCAGCCTGAGAGGCGGGGAGCTGTTTTTT
>TRBV19|.|many|TRBJ1-1
CASSMPQKMNTEAFF
TGTGCCAGTAGTATGCCACAGAAAATGAACACTGAAGCTTTCTTT
>TRBV7-6|.|many|TRBJ1-6
CASSSGFAGSPLHF
TGTGCCAGCAGCTCAGGGTTCGCGGGTTCACCCCTCCACTTT
>TRBV12-3/TRBV12-4|.|few|TRBJ1-1
CASSLAHQYNTETFF
TGTGCCAGCAGTTTAGCGCATCAGTATAACACTGAAACTTTCTTT
>TRBV19|TRBD1|many|TRBJ1-2
CASSILWSGQAETNYGYTF
TGTGCCAGTAGTATATTGTGGTCGGGACAGGCCGAAACTAACTATGGCTACACCTTC
>TRBV20-1|.|.|TRBJ1-4
CSAGGLDEKLFF
TGCAGTGCGGGGGGTTTGGATGAAAAACTGTTTTTT
>TRBV6-5|.|few|TRBJ1-3
CASSYFSTPSGNTIYF
TGTGCCAGCAGTTACTTCTCCACCCCCTCTGGAAACACCATATATTTT
>TRBV19|.|many|TRBJ2-7
CASTSRGAGAYEQYF
TGTGCCAGTACCTCTAGAGGGGCAGGGGCCTACGAGCAGTACTTC
>TRBV7-2|TRBD1|.|TRBJ2-7
CASSLGQGTRYEQYF
TGTGCCAGCAGCCTAGGACAGGGGACGAGGTACGAGCAGTACTTC
>TRBV25-1|TRBD2|.|TRBJ2-3
CASSVHASIAGGLDTQYF
TGTGCCAGCAGCGTACACGCCAGTATAGCGGGGGGGCTTGATACGCAGTATTTT
>TRBV5-1|.|few|TRBJ2-2
CASTLGTGSRELFF
TGCGCCAGCACCTTGGGGACCGGCAGCCGGGAGCTGTTTTTT
>TRBV7-8|.|few|TRBJ1-5
CASSLETVNSNQPQHF
TGTGCCAGCAGCTTAGAGACCGTTAATAGCAATCAGCCCCAGCATTTT
>TRBV15|.|.|TRBJ1-1
CATSGGSGAEAFF
TGTGCCACCAGCGGCGGGTCAGGGGCTGAAGCTTTCTTT
>TRBV25-1|.|many|TRBJ1-3
CASSAGLAGNTIYF
TGTGCCAGCAGTGCGGGGCTCGCTGGAAACACCATATATTTT
>TRBV11-2|.|many|TRBJ2-7
CASSSRTISYEQYF
TGTGCCAGCAGCTCGCGGACTATCTCCTACGAGCAGTACTTC
>TRBV5-8|.|many|TRBJ1-2
CASSTNAQGAYGYTF
TGTGCCAGCAGCACCAACGCACAGGGTGCCTATGGCTACACCTTC
>TRBV24-1|.|many|TRBJ1-5
CATGSNQPQHF
TGTGCCACAGGTAGCAATCAGCCCCAGCATTTT
>TRBV12-3/TRBV12-4|.|.|TRBJ2-5
CASSFSSGGGTQYF
TGTGCCAGCAGTTTTAGTAGCGGTGGAGGGACCCAGTACTTC
>TRBV25-1|TRBD1|many|TRBJ2-2
CASSVYRGIGELFF
TGTGCCAGCAGTGTTTACAGGGGGATCGGGGAGCTGTTTTTT
>TRBV5-1|TRBD1|few|TRBJ2-3
CASSLKPGQGADTQYF
TGCGCCAGCAGCCTAAAACCGGGACAGGGGGCAGATACGCAGTATTTT
>TRBV12-3/TRBV12-4|.|few|TRBJ1-2
CASNPIRAAADGYTF
TGTGCCAGCAATCCAATCAGGGCGGCTGCGGATGGCTACACCTTC
>TRBV19|.|many|TRBJ1-5
CASSPIGTGAPQHF
TGTGCCAGTAGTCCAATAGGGACCGGAGCGCCCCAGCATTTT
>TRBV24-1|.|many|TRBJ2-3
CATSDPSRDNTDTQYF
TGTGCCACCAGTGACCCGTCCCGGGACAACACAGATACGCAGTATTTT
>TRBV11-1|TRBD1|.|TRBJ2-3
CASFWGTEGTDTQYF
TGTGCCAGCTTCTGGGGGACAGAAGGCACAGATACGCAGTATTTT
>TRBV20-1|.|.|TRBJ1-5
CNASNGQPQHF
TGCAATGCTTCCAATGGGCAGCCCCAGCATTTT
>TRBV24-1|.|.|TRBJ1-5
CATSDLSDRISNQPQHF
TGTGCCACCAGTGATTTGTCGGATCGGATTAGCAATCAGCCCCAGCATTTT
>TRBV7-9|.|many|TRBJ1-2
CASSPRAGVYGYTF
TGTGCCAGCAGCCCCCGGGCTGGGGTCTACGGCTACACCTTC
>TRBV6-1|.|many|TRBJ1-6
CASSILGSPLHF
TGTGCCAGCAGTATTCTGGGTTCACCCCTCCACTTT
>TRBV12-3/TRBV12-4|.|few|TRBJ1-1
CASSSIEGTGQNTEAFF
TGTGCCAGCAGTTCAATCGAGGGAACAGGCCAGAACACTGAAGCTTTCTTT
>TRBV7-8|.|.|TRBJ1-6
CASSLRDKDNSPLHF
TGTGCCAGCAGCCTCCGGGACAAAGACAATTCACCCCTCCACTTT
>TRBV19|TRBD1|many|TRBJ2-5
CASIWTGGYQETQYF
TGTGCCAGTATATGGACAGGGGGCTACCAAGAGACCCAGTACTTC
>TRBV7-8|TRBD1|many|TRBJ1-5
CASSRDRVQPQHF
TGTGCCAGCAGCAGGGACAGGGTCCAGCCCCAGCATTTT
>TRBV25-1|.|few|TRBJ1-5
CASSDAGQGLRTQHF
TGTGCCAGCAGTGACGCGGGGCAGGGGTTGAGGACCCAGCATTTT